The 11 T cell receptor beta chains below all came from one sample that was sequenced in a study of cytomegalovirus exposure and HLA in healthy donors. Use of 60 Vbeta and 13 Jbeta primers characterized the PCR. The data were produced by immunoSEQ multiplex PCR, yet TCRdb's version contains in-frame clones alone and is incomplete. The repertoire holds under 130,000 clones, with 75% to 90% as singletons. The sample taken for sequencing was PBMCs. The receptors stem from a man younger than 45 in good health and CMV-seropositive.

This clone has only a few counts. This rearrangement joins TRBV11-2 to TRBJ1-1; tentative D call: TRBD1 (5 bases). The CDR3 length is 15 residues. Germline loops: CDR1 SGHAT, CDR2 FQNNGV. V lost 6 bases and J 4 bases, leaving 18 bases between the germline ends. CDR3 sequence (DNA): TGTGCCAGCAGAAAGCCAGGGTTGAAGGCCACTGAAGCTTTCTTT. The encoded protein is CASRKPGLKATEAFF.

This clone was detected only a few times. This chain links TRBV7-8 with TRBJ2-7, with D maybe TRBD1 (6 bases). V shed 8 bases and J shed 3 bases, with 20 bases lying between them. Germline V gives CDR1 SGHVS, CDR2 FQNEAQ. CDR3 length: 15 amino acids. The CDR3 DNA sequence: TGTGCCAGCGCCTTAACGACCAGGGGTTACTACGAGCAGTACTTC. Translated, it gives CASALTTRGYYEQYF.

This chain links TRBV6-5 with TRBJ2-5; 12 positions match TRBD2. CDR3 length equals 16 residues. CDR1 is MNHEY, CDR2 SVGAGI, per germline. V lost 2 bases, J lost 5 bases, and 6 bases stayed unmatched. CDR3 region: CASSYPTSGGGETQYF. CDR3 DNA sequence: TGTGCCAGCAGTTACCCGACTAGCGGGGGAGGGGAGACCCAGTACTTC.

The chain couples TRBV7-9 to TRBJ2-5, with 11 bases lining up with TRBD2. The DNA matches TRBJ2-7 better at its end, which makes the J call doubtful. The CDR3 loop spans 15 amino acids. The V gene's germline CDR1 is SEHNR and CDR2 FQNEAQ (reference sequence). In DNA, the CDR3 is TGTGCCAGCAGCCTAACTAGCGGGGGATTCTACGAGCAGTACTTC. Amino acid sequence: CASSLTSGGFYEQYF.

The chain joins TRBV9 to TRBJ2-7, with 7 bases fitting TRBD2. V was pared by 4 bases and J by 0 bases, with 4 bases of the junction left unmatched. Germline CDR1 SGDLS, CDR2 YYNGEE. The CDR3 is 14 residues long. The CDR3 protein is CASSPGLTSYEQYF. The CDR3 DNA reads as TGTGCCAGCAGCCCGGGACTAACCTCCTACGAGCAGTACTTC. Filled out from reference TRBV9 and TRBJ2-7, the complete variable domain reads DSGVTQTPKHLITATGQRVTLRCSPRSGDLSVYWYQQSLDQGLQFLIQYYNGEERAKGNILERFSAQQFPDLHSELNLSSLELGDSALYFCASSPGLTSYEQYFGPGTRLTVT.

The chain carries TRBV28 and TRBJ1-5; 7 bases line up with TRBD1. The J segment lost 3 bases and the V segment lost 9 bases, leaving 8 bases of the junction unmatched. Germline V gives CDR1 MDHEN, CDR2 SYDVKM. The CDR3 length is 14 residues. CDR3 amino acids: CASRGTAANQPQHF. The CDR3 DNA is TGTGCCAGTCGAGGGACAGCCGCCAATCAGCCCCAGCATTTT.

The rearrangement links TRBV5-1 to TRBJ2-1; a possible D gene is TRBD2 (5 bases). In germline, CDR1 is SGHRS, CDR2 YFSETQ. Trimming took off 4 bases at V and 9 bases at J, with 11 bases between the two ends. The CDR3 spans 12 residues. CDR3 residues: CASSASSGEQFF. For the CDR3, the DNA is TGCGCCAGCAGCGCTAGCTCTGGTGAGCAGTTCTTC.

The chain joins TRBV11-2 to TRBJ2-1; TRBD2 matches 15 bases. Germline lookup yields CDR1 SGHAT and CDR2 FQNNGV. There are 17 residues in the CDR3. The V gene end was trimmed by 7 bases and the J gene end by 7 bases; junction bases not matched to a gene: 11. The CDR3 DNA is TGTGCCAGCACCCCCGGACTAGCGGGGGGGCGGCGAAATGAGCAGTTCTTC. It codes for CASTPGLAGGRRNEQFF.

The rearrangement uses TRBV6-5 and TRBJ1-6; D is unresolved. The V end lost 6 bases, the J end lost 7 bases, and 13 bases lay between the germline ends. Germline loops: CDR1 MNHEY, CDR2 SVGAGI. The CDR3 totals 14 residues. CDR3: CASSLRETNSPLHF. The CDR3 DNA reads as TGTGCCAGCAGCCTCCGGGAAACAAATTCACCCCTCCACTTT.

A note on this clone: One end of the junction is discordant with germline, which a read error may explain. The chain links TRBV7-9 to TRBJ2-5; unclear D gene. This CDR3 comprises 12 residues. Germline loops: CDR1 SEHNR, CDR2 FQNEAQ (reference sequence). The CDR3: CTSSYDKETQYF. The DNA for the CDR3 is TGTACCAGCAGCTACGACAAAGAGACCCAGTACTTC.

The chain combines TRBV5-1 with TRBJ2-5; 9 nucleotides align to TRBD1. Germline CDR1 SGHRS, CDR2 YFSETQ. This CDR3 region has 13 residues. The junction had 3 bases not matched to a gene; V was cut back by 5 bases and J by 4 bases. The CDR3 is CASRGQGGETQYF. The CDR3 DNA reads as TGCGCCAGCAGGGGACAGGGAGGAGAGACCCAGTACTTC.